A single sample is the source of the 26 T cell receptor beta chains below, sequenced in a study of PD-L1 blockade in urothelial cancer. Produced via immunoSEQ multiplex PCR; TCRdb's table is partial and in-frame only. The profile shows approximately 70,000 clones, 84% of them singletons. Regarding time point: pretreatment peripheral blood. The sequences come from PBMCs, collected around atezolizumab (anti-PD-L1) treatment. The source of these receptors is a woman aged 70-85 years with urothelial cancer.

The chain joins TRBV5-1 to TRBJ2-7, with a possible D match to TRBD1 (6 bases). There are 13 residues in the CDR3. V lost 2 bases and J 4 bases, leaving 10 bases between the germline ends. Germline CDR1 is SGHRS and CDR2 is YFSETQ. The CDR3 loop reads CASSFQGQYEQYF. DNA of the CDR3: TGCGCCAGCAGCTTTCAGGGACAATACGAGCAGTACTTC. The full variable domain, its missing parts supplied by reference TRBV5-1 and TRBJ2-7, is KAGVTQTPRYLIKTRGQQVTLSCSPISGHRSVSWYQQTPGQGLQFLFEYFSETQRNKGNFPGRFSGRQFSNSRSEMNVSTLELGDSALYLCASSFQGQYEQYFGPGTRLTVT.

CDR3 in amino acids: CASISGENTEAFF. The DNA for the CDR3 is TGCGCCAGTATTTCGGGGGAGAACACTGAAGCTTTCTTT. The rearrangement links TRBV10-2 to TRBJ1-1; possibly TRBD1 for D (5 bases). CDR3 length: 13 residues. The V end was cut by 9 bases, the J end by 1 base, with 12 bases between. CDR1 and CDR2 from the germline V gene are WSHSY and SAAADI.

The rearrangement uses TRBV6-1 and TRBJ1-1, with TRBD1 as a possible D gene (5 bases). This CDR3 spans 15 amino acids. Trimming stripped 6 bases from V and 4 bases from J, with 18 bases between. Germline V gene sequence: CDR1 MNHNS, CDR2 SASEGT. The CDR3 here is CASRAGQGRATEAFF. The CDR3 DNA sequence: TGTGCCAGCAGGGCTGGGCAGGGAAGAGCCACTGAAGCTTTCTTT.

The V call is TRBV5-1, the J call TRBJ1-1; perhaps TRBD1 as D (5 bases). Germline V CDR1 and CDR2: SGHRS, YFSETQ. The V end was cut by 6 bases, the J end by 4 bases, with 22 bases between. The CDR3 is made up of 16 amino acids. The CDR3 coding sequence is TGCGCCAGCACCAGCTTGGGGCTGGTGGACCTCACTGAAGCTTTCTTT. This encodes CASTSLGLVDLTEAFF.

CDR3 in amino acids: CASSPGGSNYGYTF. As DNA, the CDR3 is TGTGCCAGCAGCCCTGGGGGGTCGAACTATGGCTACACCTTC. The genes are TRBV6-5 and TRBJ1-2, with a tentative D call TRBD1 (5 bases). Germline values: CDR1 MNHEY, CDR2 SVGAGI. The CDR3 contains 14 residues. Trimming pared 6 bases from V and 2 bases from J, leaving 13 bases between.

The sample holds a few counts of this clone. The V call is TRBV7-9, the J call TRBJ2-1; D may be TRBD2 (6 bases). This CDR3 has 17 residues. The V end was cut by 4 bases, the J end by 0 bases, with 16 bases between. The germline V gene encodes CDR1 SEHNR and CDR2 FQNEAQ (reference sequence). CDR3 nucleotides: TGTGCCAGCAGCTCACCTTTGTCGGGGGACTCCTACAATGAGCAGTTCTTC. Protein product: CASSSPLSGDSYNEQFF. The variable domain in full, with the rest retrieved from reference TRBV7-9 and TRBJ2-1, is DTGVSQNPRHKITKRGQNVTFRCDPISEHNRLYWYRQTLGQGPEFLTYFQNEAQLEKSRLLSDRFSAERPKGSFSTLEIQRTEQGDSAMYLCASSSPLSGDSYNEQFFGPGTRLTVL.

V usage is TRBV4-1 and J usage is TRBJ2-5, with 7 bases identical to TRBD2. V trimming: 4 bases; J trimming: 1 base; junction bases outside the gene matches: 6. Germline V gene data show CDR1 as MGHRA and CDR2 as YSYEKL. CDR3 size: 15 residues. CDR3 sequence reads: CASSRGGGFQETQYF. CDR3 nucleotide sequence: TGCGCCAGCAGCCGGGGGGGAGGGTTCCAAGAGACCCAGTACTTC.

This chain links TRBV18 with TRBJ1-6; D is undetermined. V lost 5 bases to trimming and J lost 4 bases, with 9 bases between them. This CDR3 has 14 residues. From germline, CDR1 is KGHSH and CDR2 LQKENI. For the CDR3, the DNA is TGTGCCAGCTCAGACGGACTTTATAATTCACCCCTCCACTTT. Protein product: CASSDGLYNSPLHF.

In DNA form, the CDR3 reads TGTGCCAGCAGCCAAGGCCAATCCGCTGGGACTACAGAAAAACTGTTTTTT. Residues: CASSQGQSAGTTEKLFF. The chain links TRBV14 to TRBJ1-4, with a tentative D call TRBD1 (5 bases). V lost 1 base to trimming and J lost 8 bases, with 20 bases between them. Per germline, CDR1 SGHDN and CDR2 FVKESK. This CDR3 contains 17 residues.

The CDR3 DNA is TGTGCCAGTAGTAAACAGGGGGTCGGGGAGACCCAGTACTTC. Amino acids: CASSKQGVGETQYF. The chain employs TRBV19 and TRBJ2-5; 8 bases agree with TRBD1. V lost 4 bases to trimming and J lost 5 bases; unmatched junction nucleotides: 6. The length of the CDR3 is 14 residues. The germline V gene encodes CDR1 LNHDA and CDR2 SQIVND (reference sequence).

This chain uses TRBV13 with TRBJ2-3; 10 positions agree with TRBD2. The CDR3 runs 15 residues. Trimming cost V 8 bases and J 5 bases; bases outside gene matches: 10. Germline V gene lookup returns CDR1 PRHDT and CDR2 FYEKMQ (reference sequence). The CDR3 region has the DNA TGTGCCAGCGCCAATGCGGCTAGCGGGGGAGATACGCAGTATTTT. Its protein product is CASANAASGGDTQYF.

The gene calls are TRBV2 and TRBJ2-2; a weak D match, TRBD1 (6 bases). The V and J ends lost 3 bases and 5 bases respectively, with 13 bases between them. There are 15 residues in the CDR3. Germline CDR1 reads SNHLY; CDR2 reads FYNNEI. CDR3 DNA: TGTGCCAGCAGTGACAGGGGCGATGGAACCGGGGAGCTGTTTTTT. It codes for CASSDRGDGTGELFF.

This chain joins TRBV2 and TRBJ2-5, with D possibly being TRBD1 (6 bases). Deletions cut 1 base from V and 7 bases from J, with 16 bases between. CDR1 and CDR2 (germline): SNHLY, FYNNEI. The CDR3 consists of 15 residues. The CDR3 DNA reads as TGTGCCAGCAGTGAAGTGGGGGCAGGTCCGGGGACCCAGTACTTC. Translation: CASSEVGAGPGTQYF.

V gene TRBV18 combines with J gene TRBJ2-2, with TRBD1 matching over 8 bases. V lost 3 bases, J lost 0 bases, and 6 bases stayed unmatched. The CDR3 contains 17 residues. Germline CDR1 reads KGHSH; CDR2 reads LQKENI. The chain's CDR3 is CASSPPTGGPNTGELFF. The CDR3 DNA reads TGTGCCAGCTCACCCCCCACAGGGGGACCGAACACCGGGGAGCTGTTTTTT.

The V call is TRBV6-4, the J call TRBJ2-6; D is undetermined. CDR3 length: 17 amino acids. The germline V gene has CDR1 MRHNA and CDR2 SNTAGT. Trimming stripped 0 bases from V and 2 bases from J, with 11 bases between. CDR3 residues: CASSDSWALTGANVLTF. The DNA for the CDR3 is TGTGCCAGCAGTGACTCATGGGCCCTAACTGGGGCCAACGTCCTGACTTTC.

This chain uses TRBV6-5 with TRBJ1-2, with a weak D call TRBD1 (6 bases). From germline, CDR1 is MNHEY and CDR2 SVGAGI. This CDR3 has 14 residues. V was cut by 6 bases and J by 5 bases, with 16 bases left in between. CDR3: CASSPPTQGYGYTF. Written as DNA, the CDR3 is TGTGCCAGCAGCCCCCCCACGCAGGGGTATGGCTACACCTTC.

V gene TRBV7-3 combines with J gene TRBJ2-7; 9 bases are a match to TRBD1. The J segment lost 5 bases and the V segment lost 5 bases, leaving 13 bases of the junction unmatched. This CDR3 comprises 16 residues. Germline V gene lookup returns CDR1 SGHTA and CDR2 FQGTGA. The CDR3 DNA reads TGTGCCAGCAGCCAACTTCCGGGACAGGGTACCGACGAGCAGTACTTC. It encodes CASSQLPGQGTDEQYF.

The CDR3 sequence is CSAKRETQYF. The CDR3 DNA reads as TGCAGTGCAAAGAGGGAGACCCAGTACTTC. This chain uses TRBV20-1 with TRBJ2-5; D is unresolved. CDR3 size: 10 residues. Per germline, CDR1 DFQATT and CDR2 SNEGSKA (reference sequence). Trimming removed 6 bases at V and 5 bases at J, with 7 bases between.

The chain joins TRBV6-5 to TRBJ2-3; 8 bases agree with TRBD2. The CDR3 consists of 16 residues. With 0 bases clipped from V and 6 bases from J, the junction kept 8 bases outside the gene matches. The germline V gene has CDR1 MNHEY and CDR2 SVGAGI. DNA for the CDR3: TGTGCCAGCAGTTACTCGACCGGGAGGGCCTCCGATACGCAGTATTTT. Its translation: CASSYSTGRASDTQYF.

This clone occurred a few times. This chain links TRBV28 with TRBJ1-2; TRBD1 agrees at 9 bases. V shed 3 bases, J shed 5 bases, and the junction held 10 bases outside the gene matches. The CDR3 is 16 amino acids. Germline CDR1 is MDHEN and CDR2 is SYDVKM. The CDR3 DNA sequence: TGTGCCAGCAGTTTGACCGGGACAGGGAACTTGTATGGCTACACCTTC. It codes for CASSLTGTGNLYGYTF.

This clone was counted only a few times. The chain is built from TRBV19 and TRBJ2-1; no clear D. The CDR3 loop spans 15 amino acids. CDR1 is LNHDA and CDR2 is SQIVND in the germline V gene (reference sequence). Deletions cut 1 base from V and 4 bases from J, with 11 bases between. This chain's CDR3 is CASSIGSSRYNEQFF. The CDR3 bases are TGTGCCAGTAGTATAGGCTCATCGAGGTACAATGAGCAGTTCTTC. The full variable domain, in which reference TRBV19 and TRBJ2-1 provide the parts outside the CDR3, is DGGITQSPKYLFRKEGQNVTLSCEQNLNHDAMYWYRQDPGQGLRLIYYSQIVNDFQKGDIAEGYSVSREKKESFPLTVTSAQKNPTAFYLCASSIGSSRYNEQFFGPGTRLTVL.

The V gene is TRBV29-1, the J gene TRBJ1-3, with 9 bases fitting TRBD1. The V segment lost 7 bases and the J segment 3 bases; nucleotides outside the gene matches: 10. CDR1 is SQVTM and CDR2 is ANQGSEA in the germline V gene. The CDR3 is made up of 15 amino acids. Written as DNA, the CDR3 is TGCAGCGCGGGACAGGGAGGTGATCATGGAAACACCATATATTTT. Translating it yields CSAGQGGDHGNTIYF. Supplemented by reference TRBV29-1 and TRBJ1-3, the full variable domain reads SAVISQKPSRDICQRGTSLTIQCQVDSQVTMMFWYRQQPGQSLTLIATANQGSEATYESGFVIDKFPISRPNLTFSTLTVSNMSPEDSSIYLCSAGQGGDHGNTIYFGEGSWLTVV.

V gene TRBV29-1 combines with J gene TRBJ2-1, with a tentative D call TRBD1 (5 bases). The CDR3 covers 15 residues. CDR1 and CDR2 from the germline V gene are SQVTM and ANQGSEA. Trimming removed 1 base from V and 8 bases from J, with 18 bases in between. CDR3 nucleotide sequence: TGCAGCGTTGAAGCCAGGGATCTCTTAACGGATGAGCAGTTCTTC. It is translated as CSVEARDLLTDEQFF.

The rearrangement joins TRBV2 to TRBJ2-5, with TRBD2 matching 9 bases. The CDR3 runs to 15 residues. V lost 6 bases and J lost 5; bases outside the gene matches: 10. Germline V CDR1 and CDR2: SNHLY, FYNNEI. CDR3: CASSTAGGIGETQYF. CDR3 sequence (DNA): TGTGCCAGCAGCACAGCGGGGGGTATCGGGGAGACCCAGTACTTC.

CDR3 DNA sequence: TGTGCCAGCAGTTCCCTAGCGGGGCGAGACAATGAGCAGTTCTTC. It translates to CASSSLAGRDNEQFF. The chain recombines TRBV27 with TRBJ2-1; TRBD2 matches at 9 bases. The V gene end was trimmed by 4 bases and the J gene end by 5 bases; junction bases not matched to a gene: 6. CDR1 and CDR2 from the germline V gene are MNHEY and SMNVEV (reference sequence). This CDR3 spans 15 amino acids.

The chain links TRBV28 to TRBJ2-3; tentative D call: TRBD1 (5 bases). The CDR3 is 14 amino acids. Per the germline V gene, CDR1 is MDHEN and CDR2 is SYDVKM. Trimming removed 3 bases from V and 0 bases from J, with 7 bases in between. The CDR3, as DNA: TGTGCCAGCAGTTTCGACAGAAGCACAGATACGCAGTATTTT. Protein: CASSFDRSTDTQYF.